The rows below give T cell receptor beta chains drawn from one sample of a study of blood T cell repertoires in COVID-19. Here immunoSEQ multiplex PCR was the method, and the copy in TCRdb shows in-frame clones only, minus some. This sample has roughly 300,000 clones, with 85% to 90% found just once. Input material: PBMCs or T cells enriched from blood (not recorded which). Receptors were obtained from a man younger than 45 who had recovered from COVID-19. CDR3s include the opening cysteine and the closing phenylalanine or tryptophan. The D gene is left open where the match is weak. Rows may omit the clone size; those that give it use once, few, many or a size class.

j_gene: TRBJ1-2; abundance: once; d_gene: TRBD1; v_gene: TRBV20-1; CDR3aa: CSASPKGGTGILYGYTF; CDR3nt: TGCAGTGCTAGTCCTAAGGGAGGGACAGGGATTCTCTATGGCTACACCTTC
j_gene: TRBJ2-7; abundance: NA; d_gene: TRBD2; v_gene: TRBV27; CDR3aa: CASRAGTSAPAYEQYF; CDR3nt: TGTGCCAGCAGGGCCGGGACTAGCGCACCGGCCTACGAGCAGTACTTC
j_gene: TRBJ2-7; abundance: NA; d_gene: NA; v_gene: TRBV4-1; CDR3aa: CASSQGSGLGSEQYF; CDR3nt: TGCGCCAGCAGCCAAGGGTCGGGACTGGGGAGCGAGCAGTACTTC
j_gene: TRBJ1-5; abundance: NA; d_gene: NA; v_gene: TRBV19; CDR3aa: CASSGREGQPQHF; CDR3nt: TGTGCCAGTAGTGGCCGGGAAGGGCAGCCCCAGCATTTT
j_gene: TRBJ2-7; abundance: NA; d_gene: TRBD1; v_gene: TRBV30; CDR3aa: CAWSEFNRGLYEQYF; CDR3nt: TGTGCCTGGAGTGAATTCAACAGGGGCCTCTACGAGCAGTACTTC
j_gene: TRBJ1-4; abundance: NA; d_gene: TRBD1; v_gene: TRBV15; CDR3aa: CATSSLGQGVGIRGSTNEKLFF; CDR3nt: TGTGCCACCAGCAGCTTGGGACAGGGCGTAGGAATAAGAGGGTCAACTAATGAAAAACTGTTTTTT
j_gene: TRBJ1-2; abundance: NA; d_gene: TRBD1; v_gene: TRBV6-5; CDR3aa: CASRPRRQGLYGYTF; CDR3nt: TGTGCCAGCAGGCCGCGTAGACAGGGCCTCTATGGCTACACCTTC
j_gene: TRBJ2-1; abundance: NA; d_gene: TRBD2; v_gene: TRBV29-1; CDR3aa: CSVYITSGRDGSYNEQFF; CDR3nt: TGCAGCGTCTACATCACTAGCGGGAGGGACGGGTCCTACAATGAGCAGTTCTTC
j_gene: TRBJ1-5; abundance: once; d_gene: NA; v_gene: TRBV19; CDR3aa: CASTLDTRDQPQHF; CDR3nt: TGTGCCAGTACCTTAGACACCCGAGACCAGCCCCAGCATTTT
j_gene: TRBJ1-1; abundance: few; d_gene: NA; v_gene: TRBV5-4; CDR3aa: CASSLMAGRTEAFF; CDR3nt: TGTGCCAGCAGCTTGATGGCAGGGAGGACTGAAGCTTTCTTT
j_gene: TRBJ1-5; abundance: NA; d_gene: TRBD1; v_gene: TRBV6-5; CDR3aa: CLRDRGRIGNQPQHF; CDR3nt: TGCCTACGGGACAGGGGTCGAATAGGCAATCAGCCCCAGCATTTT
j_gene: TRBJ1-2; abundance: NA; d_gene: NA; v_gene: TRBV6-4; CDR3aa: CASTPRQPNYGYTF; CDR3nt: TGTGCCAGCACCCCGCGACAACCTAACTATGGCTACACCTTC
j_gene: TRBJ1-1; abundance: many; d_gene: NA; v_gene: TRBV18; CDR3aa: CASSPPGGLSTEAFF; CDR3nt: TGTGCCAGCTCACCCCCCGGGGGATTATCCACTGAAGCTTTCTTT
j_gene: TRBJ1-6; abundance: NA; d_gene: TRBD1; v_gene: TRBV5-1; CDR3aa: CASGKTGGYNSPLHF; CDR3nt: TGCGCCAGCGGCAAGACAGGGGGCTACAATTCACCCCTCCACTTT
j_gene: TRBJ1-1; abundance: NA; d_gene: NA; v_gene: TRBV27; CDR3aa: CASTAGTPNTEAFF; CDR3nt: TGTGCCAGTACAGCCGGGACACCGAACACTGAAGCTTTCTTT
j_gene: TRBJ1-6; abundance: NA; d_gene: TRBD1; v_gene: TRBV5-6; CDR3aa: CASRHSGQGWESPLHF; CDR3nt: TGTGCCAGCAGACATAGCGGACAGGGATGGGAATCACCCCTCCACTTT
j_gene: TRBJ2-1; abundance: once; d_gene: TRBD2; v_gene: TRBV5-1; CDR3aa: CASSLAGTSGRGNEQFF; CDR3nt: TGCGCCAGCAGCTTGGCCGGGACTAGCGGGAGGGGAAACGAGCAGTTCTTC
j_gene: TRBJ2-7; abundance: NA; d_gene: TRBD1; v_gene: TRBV27; CDR3aa: CASSSPGTGSSYEQYF; CDR3nt: TGTGCCAGCAGTAGTCCCGGGACAGGAAGCTCCTACGAGCAGTACTTC
j_gene: TRBJ1-3; abundance: NA; d_gene: TRBD1; v_gene: TRBV5-1; CDR3aa: CASSGTGVGNTIYF; CDR3nt: TGCGCCAGCAGCGGAACAGGGGTTGGAAACACCATATATTTT
j_gene: TRBJ2-7; abundance: NA; d_gene: TRBD1; v_gene: TRBV29-1; CDR3aa: CSVTGTGAMEQYF; CDR3nt: TGCAGCGTCACCGGGACAGGGGCAATGGAGCAGTACTTC
j_gene: TRBJ2-2; abundance: NA; d_gene: TRBD2; v_gene: TRBV2; CDR3aa: CSTSGTSGGANTGELFF; CDR3nt: TGTTCCACCTCCGGGACTAGCGGGGGGGCGAACACCGGGGAGCTGTTTTTT
j_gene: TRBJ2-3; abundance: NA; d_gene: NA; v_gene: TRBV5-1; CDR3aa: CASSPGEATDTQYF; CDR3nt: TGCGCCAGCAGCCCCGGGGAGGCGACAGATACGCAGTATTTT
j_gene: TRBJ1-6; abundance: NA; d_gene: TRBD1; v_gene: TRBV6-2/TRBV6-3; CDR3aa: CASSPGQGRDSPLHF; CDR3nt: TGTGCCAGCAGTCCGGGACAGGGGAGGGACTCACCCCTCCACTTT
j_gene: TRBJ2-2; abundance: NA; d_gene: NA; v_gene: TRBV2; CDR3aa: CASSEGTAHRELFF; CDR3nt: TGTGCCAGCAGTGAAGGGACAGCTCACCGGGAGCTGTTTTTT
j_gene: TRBJ2-5; abundance: NA; d_gene: TRBD1; v_gene: TRBV3-1/TRBV3-2; CDR3aa: CASSQDSGGWTGAETQYF; CDR3nt: TGTGCCAGCAGCCAAGATTCAGGGGGTTGGACAGGGGCAGAGACCCAGTACTTC
j_gene: TRBJ1-2; abundance: NA; d_gene: NA; v_gene: TRBV28; CDR3aa: CASSLPVRNYGYTF; CDR3nt: TGTGCCAGCAGTTTACCTGTCCGTAACTATGGCTACACCTTC
j_gene: TRBJ1-2; abundance: NA; d_gene: NA; v_gene: TRBV6-4; CDR3aa: CASSESSAGRGYTF; CDR3nt: TGTGCCAGCAGTGAGTCTTCGGCAGGGAGGGGCTACACCTTC
j_gene: TRBJ1-5; abundance: NA; d_gene: NA; v_gene: TRBV28; CDR3aa: CASSSNSNQPQHF; CDR3nt: TGTGCCAGCAGTTCCAATAGCAATCAGCCCCAGCATTTT
j_gene: TRBJ2-5; abundance: once; d_gene: TRBD1; v_gene: TRBV11-3; CDR3aa: CASSFPGTEETQYF; CDR3nt: TGTGCCAGCAGCTTCCCCGGGACAGAAGAGACCCAGTACTTC
j_gene: TRBJ2-3; abundance: NA; d_gene: TRBD2; v_gene: TRBV29-1; CDR3aa: CSAGLSGGPTDTQYF; CDR3nt: TGCAGCGCCGGACTATCGGGAGGGCCGACAGATACGCAGTATTTT
j_gene: TRBJ2-1; abundance: once; d_gene: TRBD2; v_gene: TRBV7-8; CDR3aa: CASSFSAGGGLANEQFF; CDR3nt: TGTGCCAGCAGCTTTTCAGCGGGAGGGGGGTTGGCCAATGAGCAGTTCTTC
j_gene: TRBJ1-2; abundance: once; d_gene: TRBD1; v_gene: TRBV9; CDR3aa: CASSAQGGDYGYTF; CDR3nt: TGTGCCAGCAGCGCCCAGGGGGGAGACTATGGCTACACCTTC
j_gene: TRBJ2-7; abundance: NA; d_gene: NA; v_gene: TRBV19; CDR3aa: CASSIGQGLTYEQYF; CDR3nt: TGTGCCAGTAGTATAGGTCAGGGCCTTACCTACGAGCAGTACTTC
j_gene: TRBJ1-6; abundance: NA; d_gene: NA; v_gene: TRBV2; CDR3aa: CASTGGYNRNSPLHF; CDR3nt: TGTGCCAGCACGGGGGGGTATAACCGTAATTCACCCCTCCACTTT
j_gene: TRBJ2-7; abundance: once; d_gene: TRBD1; v_gene: TRBV12-3/TRBV12-4; CDR3aa: CASSLGQGHEQYF; CDR3nt: TGTGCCAGCAGTCTCGGACAGGGACACGAGCAGTACTTC
j_gene: TRBJ2-3; abundance: once; d_gene: NA; v_gene: TRBV28; CDR3aa: CASRESSTDTQYF; CDR3nt: TGTGCCAGCAGGGAGTCGAGCACAGATACGCAGTATTTT
j_gene: TRBJ1-2; abundance: NA; d_gene: TRBD1; v_gene: TRBV2; CDR3aa: CASRQNRGSGGYTF; CDR3nt: TGTGCCAGCCGACAGAACAGGGGGTCCGGTGGCTACACCTTC
j_gene: TRBJ1-1; abundance: NA; d_gene: TRBD1; v_gene: TRBV5-1; CDR3aa: CASSLYGTGANTEAFF; CDR3nt: TGCGCCAGCAGCTTGTATGGGACAGGGGCAAACACTGAAGCTTTCTTT
j_gene: TRBJ2-7; abundance: NA; d_gene: NA; v_gene: TRBV19; CDR3aa: CASSIVTGLSYEQYF; CDR3nt: TGTGCCAGTAGTATAGTCACGGGTCTCTCCTACGAGCAGTACTTC
j_gene: TRBJ1-2; abundance: NA; d_gene: NA; v_gene: TRBV5-1; CDR3aa: CASSGNRESYGYTF; CDR3nt: TGCGCCAGCAGCGGGAACAGGGAGTCCTATGGCTACACCTTC
j_gene: TRBJ1-4; abundance: NA; d_gene: TRBD1; v_gene: TRBV5-4; CDR3aa: CASRRTGGNEKLFF; CDR3nt: TGTGCCAGCAGGCGGACAGGGGGCAATGAAAAACTGTTTTTT
j_gene: TRBJ2-1; abundance: NA; d_gene: NA; v_gene: TRBV9; CDR3aa: CASSVDPGNEQFF; CDR3nt: TGTGCCAGCAGCGTAGATCCCGGTAATGAGCAGTTCTTC